This TCR beta chain was sequenced during a study of response to subunit inactivated influenza vaccine. The CDR3 spans 16 residues. V lost 1 base, J lost 7 bases, and 10 bases stayed unmatched. This clonotype was found a few times. From the RT-PCR reads, TCRdb called clonotypes with MiXCR, one entry per CDR3 protein. In the table there are more than 500,000 distinct CDR3 sequences, about 11% of which are singletons. Separately, the same data were catalogued under a study of T cells expressing NK-cell markers. This second study notes: The authors made TCR beta cDNA libraries by 5'RACE template switching. This switching added a universal primer site and UMIs.

The sample consisted of PBMCs from blood, taken on the day of vaccination. The chain carries TRBV12-3 or TRBV12-4 and TRBJ1-5, with TRBD1 matching 7 bases. The origin of this receptor is a man aged 50-59 years who received an inactivated influenza vaccine. In DNA, the CDR3 is TGTGCCAGCAGTTTAGGGACAGGTTACAATACCCAGCCCCAGCATTTT. This gives the protein CASSLGTGYNTQPQHF.